The 7 T cell receptor beta chains given below trace back to one sample, sequenced in a study of T cell responses to AZD1222 COVID-19 vaccine. Using immunoSEQ multiplex PCR, the repertoire was profiled, and TCRdb retains in-frame clones only, with some absent. The data hold 130,000 to 150,000 clones, with 90% to 95% observed a single time. The sequencing used peripheral blood, collected on day 0 of AZD1222 vaccination. These receptors originate from an adult in good health.

The rearrangement links TRBV5-1 to TRBJ1-4, with D perhaps matching TRBD1 (5 bases). Germline-derived CDR1 and CDR2 are SGHRS and YFSETQ. The V end lost 2 bases, the J end lost 0 bases, and 11 bases lay between the germline ends. This CDR3 contains 16 residues. CDR3: CASSLGAGTTNEKLFF. The CDR3 nucleotides are TGCGCCAGCAGCTTAGGGGCGGGGACAACTAATGAAAAACTGTTTTTT.

V and J are TRBV7-9 and TRBJ1-5; D is unresolved. Germline CDR1 is SEHNR and CDR2 is FQNEAQ (reference sequence). CDR3 size: 14 residues. V was cut by 5 bases and J by 9 bases, with 17 bases left in between. The CDR3 reads CASSVGSWGSPQHF. As DNA, the CDR3 is TGTGCCAGCAGCGTCGGGTCGTGGGGATCGCCCCAGCATTTT.

The rearrangement uses TRBV6-1 and TRBJ1-1; D is uncertain. The ends were cut back, 4 bases at V and 4 bases at J, with 16 bases in the middle. There are 15 residues in the CDR3. Germline V gives CDR1 MNHNS, CDR2 SASEGT. The CDR3 reads CASSVAGSSTTEAFF. The CDR3 coding sequence is TGTGCCAGCAGTGTAGCGGGGTCCTCCACCACTGAAGCTTTCTTT.

CDR3 bases: TGTGCCAGCAGCCCTACAGGGAATCGGGACACTGAAGCTTTCTTT. Its protein product is CASSPTGNRDTEAFF. This rearrangement joins TRBV5-4 to TRBJ1-1, with TRBD1 as a possible D gene (6 bases). V was pared by 4 bases and J by 3 bases, with 16 bases between. The CDR3 extends over 15 amino acids. Germline-derived CDR1 and CDR2 are SGHNT and YYREEE (reference sequence).

The V and J genes are TRBV7-3 and TRBJ2-5; 8 nucleotides line up with TRBD2. This CDR3 comprises 16 residues. J was trimmed by 5 bases and V by 0 bases; bases with no gene match: 8. Germline V gene sequence: CDR1 SGHTA, CDR2 FQGTGA. The CDR3 protein is CASSLTSGLGWETQYF. The CDR3 DNA follows: TGTGCCAGCAGCTTAACCTCGGGACTAGGGTGGGAGACCCAGTACTTC.

V gene TRBV11-2 combines with J gene TRBJ1-4; D not resolved. V gave up 4 bases and J gave up 6 bases, with 15 bases separating them. Germline-derived CDR1 and CDR2 are SGHAT and FQNNGV. The length of the CDR3 is 15 residues. The CDR3 bases are TGTGCCAGCAGCTCCCCAATCCACGGCGATGAAAAACTGTTTTTT. Protein product: CASSSPIHGDEKLFF.

This sequence joins TRBV11-2 and TRBJ1-1; TRBD1 matches at 8 bases. The ends lost 4 bases at V and 2 bases at J; junction bases unmatched: 12. Looked up from germline, CDR1 is SGHAT and CDR2 is FQNNGV. There are 17 residues in the CDR3. Here the CDR3 DNA reads TGTGCCAGCAGCTACCTCGGGACAGGACACCTTAACACTGAAGCTTTCTTT. The encoded protein is CASSYLGTGHLNTEAFF.